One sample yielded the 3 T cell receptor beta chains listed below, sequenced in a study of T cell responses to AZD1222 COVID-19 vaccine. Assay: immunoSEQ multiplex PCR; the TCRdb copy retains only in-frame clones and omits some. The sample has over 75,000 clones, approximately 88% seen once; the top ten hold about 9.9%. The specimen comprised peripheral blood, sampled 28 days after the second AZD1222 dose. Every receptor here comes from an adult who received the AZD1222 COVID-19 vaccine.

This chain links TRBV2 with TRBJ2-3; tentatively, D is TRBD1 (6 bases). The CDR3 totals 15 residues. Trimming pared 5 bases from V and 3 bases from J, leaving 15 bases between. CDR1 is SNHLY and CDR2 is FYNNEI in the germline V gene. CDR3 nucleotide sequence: TGTGCCAGCAGTAGTGAGGGGGTTAGGACAGATACGCAGTATTTT. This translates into CASSSEGVRTDTQYF. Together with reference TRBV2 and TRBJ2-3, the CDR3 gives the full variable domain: EPEVTQTPSHQVTQMGQEVILRCVPISNHLYFYWYRQILGQKVEFLVSFYNNEISEKSEIFDDQFSVERPDGSNFTLKIRSTKLEDSAMYFCASSSEGVRTDTQYFGPGTRLTVL.

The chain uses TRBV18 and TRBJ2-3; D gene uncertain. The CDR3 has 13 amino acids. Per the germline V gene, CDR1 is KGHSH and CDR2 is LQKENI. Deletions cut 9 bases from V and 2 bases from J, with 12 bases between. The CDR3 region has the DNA TGTGCCAGGCTTAGCTACCCCACAGATACGCAGTATTTT. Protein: CARLSYPTDTQYF.

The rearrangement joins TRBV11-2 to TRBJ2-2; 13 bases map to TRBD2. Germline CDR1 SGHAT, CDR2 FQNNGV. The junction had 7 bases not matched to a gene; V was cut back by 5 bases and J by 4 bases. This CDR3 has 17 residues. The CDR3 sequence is CASSLRGLAGSTGELFF. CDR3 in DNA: TGTGCCAGCAGCCTAAGGGGACTAGCGGGGAGCACCGGGGAGCTGTTTTTT.